This section outlines one T cell receptor beta chain sequence together with its context. TCRdb fed the 5' RACE reads into MiXCR, producing one record per CDR3 protein. The profile shows under 450,000 distinct CDR3 sequences, about 20% of them singletons. This entry is derived from a study of CD8 T cells in ankylosing spondylitis. From germline, CDR1 is MRHNA and CDR2 SNTAGT. The CDR3 is 17 residues long. V was clipped by 0 bases and J by 6 bases; unmatched bases: 11. The sequenced sample was blood, either unsorted or a sorted T cell fraction (not recorded which). V is TRBV6-4 and J is TRBJ2-3; TRBD2 matches 8 bases. The clonotype was recovered from a male donor with ankylosing spondylitis or in good health (not recorded which). This CDR3 reads CASSDSSRGGPADTQYF. In DNA form, the CDR3 reads TGTGCCAGCAGTGACTCTTCTCGCGGGGGGCCTGCGGATACGCAGTATTTT.